A single TCR beta chain is shown here with its context. This specimen includes other DNA sequences encoding the same CDR3. The data originate from a study of shared clonotypes between healthy human individuals. Study-wide background: Aged between 18 and 49, the donors were two women and a few men. Three CD4 naive, three CD4 memory, two CD8 naive and one CD8 memory plate were used per donor.

The CDR3 loop spans 13 amino acids. Germline CDR1 GTSNPN, CDR2 SVGIG (reference sequence). The junction had 5 bases not matched to a gene; V was cut back by 3 bases and J by 4 bases. Original processing notes: ImmunoSEQ junction-only sequences lacked quality scores, so their filtering differed. The method was immunoSEQ multiplex PCR; TCRdb's version includes in-frame clones alone and lacks a portion of them. The D gene and trimming were derived from the DNA, and the V and J assignments and clone size from that table. Of roughly 1,000,000 clones in the sample, 78% are singletons; the top ten hold 0.5% to 0.6%.

This clonotype originated in a man between 18 and 35 years old in good health. Some clones in this sample may be carry-over from other donors' samples. The sequencing input was memory CD4+ T cells from PBMCs. Subset denoted: CD45RA-negative fraction. This rearrangement joins TRBV30 to TRBJ1-1; 7 nucleotides match TRBD1. The DNA for the CDR3 is TGTGCCTGGAGCGGGCCAGGGGGCACTGAAGCTTTCTTT. Translated, it gives CAWSGPGGTEAFF. The complete variable domain, with remaining parts taken from reference TRBV30 and TRBJ1-1, reads SQTIHQWPATLVQPVGSPLSLECTVEGTSNPNLYWYRQAAGRGLQLLFYSVGIGQISSEVPQNLSASRPQDRQFILSSKKLLLSDSGFYLCAWSGPGGTEAFFGQGTRLTVV.